This T cell receptor beta chain is from a study of T cells in Graves' hyperthyroidism and ophthalmopathy (dated by TCRdb to the late 2010s). About the investigation overall: Peripheral blood was collected at initial diagnosis, before any treatment. A discovery cohort of fewer than 110 patients, about 40 with Graves' ophthalmopathy and about 60 with stable Graves' hyperthyroidism, was used to find distinguishing TCR V-J signatures. Prospective prediction of ophthalmopathy was tested in an independent validation cohort consisting of some 19 hyperthyroidism patients and 15 to 17 patients who later progressed to ophthalmopathy. The roughly 90 discovery patients were divided at random into training and test sets in a 7:3 ratio. In six Graves' hyperthyroidism patients, the study also compared T-cell repertoires from thyroid tissue with T-cell repertoires from blood. After blood sampling, hyperthyroidism patients were treated with methimazole at a starting dose of 30 mg daily, and ophthalmopathy patients were treated with high-dose intravenous methylprednisolone. The paper describes TCR Vbeta CDR3 sequencing of more than 120 peripheral blood samples, made up of under 50 ophthalmopathy patients, 70 to 75 hyperthyroidism patients and some 17 progressor patients.

TCR beta CDR3 regions were amplified from RNA transcripts. For the first round of RT-PCR on the TCR CDR3, the HTBI primer set was used together with the Qiagen OneStep RT-PCR kit. Libraries were constructed in a second round of multiplex PCR, after which size selection and purification were performed. Paired-end sequencing of the libraries was performed with 100 bp reads on an Illumina HiSeq2000. In the original analysis: SOAPnuke was used to process the raw data, removing reads that contained adapters or uncalled bases, had a mean Phred below 15, or lacked an exact match to the constant primer or identifier. COPE v1.2.5 was used to merge the high-quality paired reads, and each unique nucleotide sequence was defined as a clonotype. Clonotypes were aligned to IMGT TRBV, TRBD and TRBJ reference segments using MiTCR v1.1. The analysis was restricted to V-J combinations with a frequency above 0.0001, which together covered over 99% of the repertoires. The TCS score was defined as the ratio of F50 (clonal expansion) to E x V (chaos), calculated using BLOSUM62-based TCRdist between CDR3 peptides within each V-J. Welch's t-statistics and random forest reduced just over 500 V-J features to 13, which were used in a naive Bayes classifier (R e1071). TCRdb applied fastp at Q25 and MiXCR to the public reads, then kept only in-frame beta chains. One record per CDR3 amino acid sequence lists the most common genes and DNA. What appears here as the V and J calls and clone size reflects TCRdb's work, not the paper's. This sample has approximately 420,000 distinct CDR3 sequences in its table, and about 16% of those were observed once. Over 25% of the sample lies in the top ten.

This clonotype was seen a few times. Its antigen remains undetermined. No clone much larger than this one lies a single base away; base qualities are absent. General conclusions and limits of the study: Sample size was not statistically predetermined, and investigators were not blinded to group allocation. Ophthalmopathy was separated from stable hyperthyroidism by a 13 V-J signature model, with approximately 85% sensitivity and about 81% specificity obtained in cross-validation and 80%/75% obtained in testing. Blood samples also contained most of the expanded thyroid clonotypes (frequency above 0.001), which suggests that blood repertoires may reflect thyroid immune responses. In validation, the model predicted progression to ophthalmopathy a median of 6.5 months before onset, with approximately 71% sensitivity and roughly 72% specificity.

Graves' hyperthyroidism was defined as stable when no progression to ophthalmopathy occurred over 18 months of follow-up. Hyperthyroidism patients were newly diagnosed, had a disease duration of under 2 months, and were aged 18 to 65 years. Patients with uncontrolled infections, other autoimmune diseases, pregnancy or lactation were excluded. Diagnoses relied on clinical symptoms, serum thyroxine and TRAb, thyroid ultrasound and orbital computed tomography. Ficoll-Paque density gradient centrifugation was used to isolate PBMCs from about 10 ml of fresh peripheral blood. Trizol reagent was used to extract total RNA, and RNA quality was then checked on an Agilent 2100 Bioanalyzer. V sheds 3 bases and J sheds 1 base, leaving 7 bases between their ends. The germline V gene (reference sequence) yields LNHDA for CDR1 and SQIVND for CDR2. The CDR3 covers 14 residues, taking in both the cysteine and the phenylalanine. CDR3 DNA only is kept here, 42 bases in frame from base 1.

Recombination linked TRBV19 to TRBJ2-4; the D gene is unclear. This receptor was taken from a woman aged 25 to 39 with Graves' hyperthyroidism. The sample comprised blood. Read as DNA, the sequence is TGTGCCAGTAGTATCGCGTTGGCCAAAAACATTCAGTACTTC. Translated, it gives CASSIALAKNIQYF.